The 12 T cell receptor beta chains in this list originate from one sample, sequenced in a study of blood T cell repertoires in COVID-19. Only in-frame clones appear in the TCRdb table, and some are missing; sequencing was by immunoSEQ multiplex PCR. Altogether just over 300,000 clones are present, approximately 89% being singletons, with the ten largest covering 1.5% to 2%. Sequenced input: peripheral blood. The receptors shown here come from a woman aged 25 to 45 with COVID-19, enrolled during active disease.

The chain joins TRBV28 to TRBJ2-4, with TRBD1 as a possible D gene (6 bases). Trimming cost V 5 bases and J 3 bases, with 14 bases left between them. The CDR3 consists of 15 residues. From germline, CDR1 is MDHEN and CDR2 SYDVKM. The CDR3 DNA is TGTGCCAGCAGTCTACAGGGAACCTTCAAAAACATTCAGTACTTC. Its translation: CASSLQGTFKNIQYF.

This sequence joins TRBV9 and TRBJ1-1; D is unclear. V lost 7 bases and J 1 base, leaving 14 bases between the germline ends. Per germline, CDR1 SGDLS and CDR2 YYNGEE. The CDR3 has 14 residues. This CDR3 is CASLPGGRNTEAFF. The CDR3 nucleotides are TGTGCCAGCTTGCCTGGTGGCAGGAACACTGAAGCTTTCTTT. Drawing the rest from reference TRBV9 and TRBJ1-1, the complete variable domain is DSGVTQTPKHLITATGQRVTLRCSPRSGDLSVYWYQQSLDQGLQFLIQYYNGEERAKGNILERFSAQQFPDLHSELNLSSLELGDSALYFCASLPGGRNTEAFFGQGTRLTVV.

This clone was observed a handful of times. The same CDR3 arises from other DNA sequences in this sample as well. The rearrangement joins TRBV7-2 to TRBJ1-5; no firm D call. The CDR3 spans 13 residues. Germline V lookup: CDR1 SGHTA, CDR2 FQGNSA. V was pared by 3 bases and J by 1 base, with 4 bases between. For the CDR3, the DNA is TGTGCCAGCAGCTTGCGAAGCAATCAGCCCCAGCATTTT. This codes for CASSLRSNQPQHF.

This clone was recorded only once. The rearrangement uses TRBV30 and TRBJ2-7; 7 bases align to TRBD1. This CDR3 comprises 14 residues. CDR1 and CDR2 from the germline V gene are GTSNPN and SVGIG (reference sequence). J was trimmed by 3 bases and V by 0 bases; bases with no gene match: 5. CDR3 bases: TGTGCCTGGAGTGTCGGACAGGAACTCTACGAGCAGTACTTC. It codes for CAWSVGQELYEQYF. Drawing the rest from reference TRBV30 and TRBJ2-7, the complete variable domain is SQTIHQWPATLVQPVGSPLSLECTVEGTSNPNLYWYRQAAGRGLQLLFYSVGIGQISSEVPQNLSASRPQDRQFILSSKKLLLSDSGFYLCAWSVGQELYEQYFGPGTRLTVT.

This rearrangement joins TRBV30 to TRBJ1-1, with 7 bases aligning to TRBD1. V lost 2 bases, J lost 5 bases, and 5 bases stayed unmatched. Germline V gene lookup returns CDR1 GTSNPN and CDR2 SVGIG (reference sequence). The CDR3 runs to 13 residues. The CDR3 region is CAWSPQGVTEAFF. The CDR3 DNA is TGTGCCTGGAGTCCCCAGGGGGTGACTGAAGCTTTCTTT.

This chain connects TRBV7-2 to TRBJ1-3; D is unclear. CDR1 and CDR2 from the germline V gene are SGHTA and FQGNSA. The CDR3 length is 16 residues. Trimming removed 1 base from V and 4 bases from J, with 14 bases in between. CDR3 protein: CASSLVLAGSGNTIYF. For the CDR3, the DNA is TGTGCCAGCAGCTTAGTTTTGGCAGGTTCCGGAAACACCATATATTTT.

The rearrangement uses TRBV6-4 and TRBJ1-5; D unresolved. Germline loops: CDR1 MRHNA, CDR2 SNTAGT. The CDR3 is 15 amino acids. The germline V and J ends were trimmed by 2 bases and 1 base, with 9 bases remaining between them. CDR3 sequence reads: CASSDGQTSNQPQHF. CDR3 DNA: TGTGCCAGCAGTGACGGGCAGACAAGCAATCAGCCCCAGCATTTT.

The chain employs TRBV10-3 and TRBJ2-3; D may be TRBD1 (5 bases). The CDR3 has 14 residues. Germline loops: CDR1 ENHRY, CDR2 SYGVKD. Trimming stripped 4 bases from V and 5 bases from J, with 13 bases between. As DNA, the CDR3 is TGTGCCATCAGTGGGGGCAGGGTGATAGATACGCAGTATTTT. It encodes CAISGGRVIDTQYF.

The CDR3 DNA sequence: TGTGCCAGTATTCCGGGACTAGGGCCCTATGAGCAGTTCTTC. It encodes CASIPGLGPYEQFF. The genes are TRBV19 and TRBJ2-1; 8 nucleotides align to TRBD2. Germline V gene data show CDR1 as LNHDA and CDR2 as SQIVND (reference sequence). This CDR3 has 14 residues. The V and J ends lost 7 bases and 8 bases, in that order; junction bases with no gene match: 10. Drawing the rest from reference TRBV19 and TRBJ2-1, the complete variable domain is DGGITQSPKYLFRKEGQNVTLSCEQNLNHDAMYWYRQDPGQGLRLIYYSQIVNDFQKGDIAEGYSVSREKKESFPLTVTSAQKNPTAFYLCASIPGLGPYEQFFGPGTRLTVL.

CDR3 in amino acids: CASSHVTGWAQYF. The CDR3 region has the DNA TGCGCCAGCAGCCACGTGACAGGGTGGGCGCAGTATTTT. V and J are TRBV4-3 and TRBJ2-3; 7 nucleotides align to TRBD1. CDR3 size: 13 residues. The trim removed 3 bases at V and 10 bases at J, leaving 7 bases unmatched. CDR1 is LGHNA, CDR2 YSLEER, per germline.

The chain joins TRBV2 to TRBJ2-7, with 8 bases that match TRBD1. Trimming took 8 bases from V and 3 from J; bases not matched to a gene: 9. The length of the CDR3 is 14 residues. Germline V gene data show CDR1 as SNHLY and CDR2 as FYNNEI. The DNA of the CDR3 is TGTGCCAGCCGAACCGGGACAGGTGACTACGAGCAGTACTTC. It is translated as CASRTGTGDYEQYF.

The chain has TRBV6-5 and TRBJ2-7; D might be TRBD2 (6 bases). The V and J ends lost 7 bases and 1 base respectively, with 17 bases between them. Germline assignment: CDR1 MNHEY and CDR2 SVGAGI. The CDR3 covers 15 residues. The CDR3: CASNGGVRRSYEQYF. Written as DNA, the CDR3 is TGTGCCAGCAATGGAGGGGTCCGGAGGTCCTACGAGCAGTACTTC.